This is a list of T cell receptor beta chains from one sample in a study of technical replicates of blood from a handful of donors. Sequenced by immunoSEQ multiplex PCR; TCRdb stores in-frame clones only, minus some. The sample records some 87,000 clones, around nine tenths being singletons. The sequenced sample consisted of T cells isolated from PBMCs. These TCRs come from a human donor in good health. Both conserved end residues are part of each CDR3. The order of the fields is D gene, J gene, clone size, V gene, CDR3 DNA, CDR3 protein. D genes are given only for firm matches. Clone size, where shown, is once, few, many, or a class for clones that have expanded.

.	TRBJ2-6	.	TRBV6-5	TGTGCCAGCAGTTACAATGTCCTCTCTGGGGCCAACGTCCTGACTTTC	CASSYNVLSGANVLTF
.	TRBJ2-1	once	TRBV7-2	TGTGCCAGCAGCTTGACAGGTCCCTACAATGAGCAGTTCTTC	CASSLTGPYNEQFF
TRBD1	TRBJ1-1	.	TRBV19	TGTGCCAGTAGGACGACAGGGGTAAACACTGAAGCTTTCTTT	CASRTTGVNTEAFF
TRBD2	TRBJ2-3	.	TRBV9	TGTGCCAGCAGCGTAGGAGGACTAGCGGGAGAGGCAGATACGCAGTATTTT	CASSVGGLAGEADTQYF
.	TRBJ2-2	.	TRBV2	TGTGCCACTACACTTCAGGGAAACACCGGGGAGCTGTTTTTT	CATTLQGNTGELFF
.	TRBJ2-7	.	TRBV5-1	TGCGCCAGCAGCTTGGAGGGCCAGGGGAGTTTGTACGAGCAGTACTTC	CASSLEGQGSLYEQYF
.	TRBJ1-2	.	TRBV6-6	TGTGCCAGCACCATTCGACAGAACTATGGCTACACCTTC	CASTIRQNYGYTF
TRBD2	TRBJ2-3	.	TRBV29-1	TGCAGCGTAGCGGGAATGGTGGCAGATACGCAGTATTTT	CSVAGMVADTQYF
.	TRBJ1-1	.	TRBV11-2	TGTGCCAGCAGCTTAGGTCGACAGCAGGCTTTCTTT	CASSLGRQQAFF
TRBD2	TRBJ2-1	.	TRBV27	TGTGCCAGCAGTAGTATCGGGCTAGCGGACACTGAGCAGTTCTTC	CASSSIGLADTEQFF
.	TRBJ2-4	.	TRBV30	TGTGCCTGGAGTGTTACTCTAGCCAAAAACATTCAGTACTTC	CAWSVTLAKNIQYF
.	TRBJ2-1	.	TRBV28	TGTGCCAGCAGTTTAATCCGGGAGAGTACATCCTACAATGAGCAGTTCTTC	CASSLIRESTSYNEQFF
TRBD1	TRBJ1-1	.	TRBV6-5	TGTGCCAGCCTCACAGGGGAGGAAGCTTTCTTT	CASLTGEEAFF
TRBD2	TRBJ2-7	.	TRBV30	TGTGCCTGCCATGGGGGCGGGAGGGCAGGAGAGCAGTACTTC	CACHGGGRAGEQYF
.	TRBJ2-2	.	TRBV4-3	TGCGCCAGCAGCCGTAAGAGTCAGGGAGGCGGGGAGCTGTTTTTT	CASSRKSQGGGELFF
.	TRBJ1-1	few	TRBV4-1	TGCGCCAGCAGCCACCGAGACAGACCGAGCACTGAAGCTTTCTTT	CASSHRDRPSTEAFF
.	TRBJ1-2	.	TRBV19	TGTGCCAGTAGTAGAACAGGGCTTAATAACTATGGCTACACCTTC	CASSRTGLNNYGYTF
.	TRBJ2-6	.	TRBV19	TGTGCCCACTTACTATGGGAGGCTGGGGCCAACGTCCTGACTTTC	CAHLLWEAGANVLTF
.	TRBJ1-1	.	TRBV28	TGTGCCAGCAGCCCCTCACGGTGGTCCCCACACCAGGGGGCTTTCTTT	CASSPSRWSPHQGAFF
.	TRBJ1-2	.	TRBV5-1	TGCGCCAGCAGCTTGGATGGCAGGGCTAACTATGGCTACACCTTC	CASSLDGRANYGYTF
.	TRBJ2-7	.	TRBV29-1	TGCAGCGTTGACGACTGGGGGACTGGGACCTACGAGCAGTACTTC	CSVDDWGTGTYEQYF
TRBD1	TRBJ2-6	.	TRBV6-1	TGTGCCAGCAGTAGACAGGGCCCTGGGGCCAACGTCCTGACTTTC	CASSRQGPGANVLTF
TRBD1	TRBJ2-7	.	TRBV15	TGTGCCACCAGCAGAGGGATCGAAGGGGGCGACGAGCAGTACTTC	CATSRGIEGGDEQYF
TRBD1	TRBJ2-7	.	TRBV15	TGTGCCACCAGCGGACAGGGGGCCGGTTACGAGCAGTACTTC	CATSGQGAGYEQYF
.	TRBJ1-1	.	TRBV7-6	TGTGCCAGCAGCTTAAGCGGGGGTCGGCGGAACACTGAAGCTTTCTTT	CASSLSGGRRNTEAFF
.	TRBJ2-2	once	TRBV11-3	TGTGCCAGCAGCGCCCAGGTGACCGGGGAGCTGTTTTTT	CASSAQVTGELFF
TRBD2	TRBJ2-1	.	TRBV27	TGTGCCAGCAGTTTAATTCTAGCGGGAGGGTACAATGAGCAGTTCTTC	CASSLILAGGYNEQFF
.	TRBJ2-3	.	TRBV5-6	TGTGCCAGCAGCTTTGGCGGTACAAGCGCAGATACGCAGTATTTT	CASSFGGTSADTQYF
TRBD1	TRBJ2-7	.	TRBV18	TGTGCCAGCTCACCACCGACAGGGGTTTCCTACGAGCAGTACTTC	CASSPPTGVSYEQYF
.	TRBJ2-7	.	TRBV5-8	TGTGCCTCCACAGGGGGGGAGTCCTACGAGCAGTACTTC	CASTGGESYEQYF
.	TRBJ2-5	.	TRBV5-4	TGTGCCAGCTCCCCGGGAGTTGGAGAGACCCAGTACTTC	CASSPGVGETQYF
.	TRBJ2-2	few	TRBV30	TGTGCCTGGGGGCACCCAGGTTACGGGGAGCTGTTTTTT	CAWGHPGYGELFF
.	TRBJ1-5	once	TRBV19	TGTGCCAGTAGTATGGGCCAGAGAAATCAGCCCCAGCATTTT	CASSMGQRNQPQHF
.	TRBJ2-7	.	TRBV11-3	TGTGCCAGCACTAGGGAAGCGGCTCCCTACGAGCAGTACTTC	CASTREAAPYEQYF
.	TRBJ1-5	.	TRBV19	TGTGCCAGTAGTGGGCAGTTAAATCAGCCCCAGCATTTT	CASSGQLNQPQHF
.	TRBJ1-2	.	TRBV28	TGTGCCAGCAGTTTCACAGGGCCAAATGGCTACACCTTC	CASSFTGPNGYTF
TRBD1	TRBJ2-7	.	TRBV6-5	TGTGCCAGCAGATCGGACAGGGCTGCCTACGAGCAGTACTTC	CASRSDRAAYEQYF
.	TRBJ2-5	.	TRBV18	TGTGCCAGCTCACCGAATGGACATCACCAAGAGACCCAGTACTTC	CASSPNGHHQETQYF
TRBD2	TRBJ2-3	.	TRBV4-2	TGTGCCAGCAGCACGAGGACTAGCGGGAGTACAGATACGCAGTATTTT	CASSTRTSGSTDTQYF
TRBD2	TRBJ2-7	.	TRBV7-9	TGTGCCAGTGGACTAGCGGAGACCTACGAGCAGTACTTC	CASGLAETYEQYF
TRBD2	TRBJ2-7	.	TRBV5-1	TGCGCCAGCAGCTTGGGGGCCGGGGGGACCTACGAGCAGTACTTC	CASSLGAGGTYEQYF
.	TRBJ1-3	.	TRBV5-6	TGTGCCAGCAGCTTGACCCAGGATTTCTCTGGAAACACCATATATTTT	CASSLTQDFSGNTIYF